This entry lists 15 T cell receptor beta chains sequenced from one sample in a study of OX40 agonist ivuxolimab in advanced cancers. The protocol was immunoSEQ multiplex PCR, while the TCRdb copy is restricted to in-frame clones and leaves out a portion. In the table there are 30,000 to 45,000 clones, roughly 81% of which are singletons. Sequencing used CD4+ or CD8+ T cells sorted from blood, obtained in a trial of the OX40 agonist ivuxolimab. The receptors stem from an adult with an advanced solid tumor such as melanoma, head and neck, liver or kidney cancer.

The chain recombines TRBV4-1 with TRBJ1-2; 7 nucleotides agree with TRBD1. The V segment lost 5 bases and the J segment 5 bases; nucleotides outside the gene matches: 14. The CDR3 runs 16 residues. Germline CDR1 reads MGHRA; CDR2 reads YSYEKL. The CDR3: CASSGPARQGWYGYTF. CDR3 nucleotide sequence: TGCGCCAGCAGCGGCCCGGCCCGACAGGGTTGGTATGGCTACACCTTC.

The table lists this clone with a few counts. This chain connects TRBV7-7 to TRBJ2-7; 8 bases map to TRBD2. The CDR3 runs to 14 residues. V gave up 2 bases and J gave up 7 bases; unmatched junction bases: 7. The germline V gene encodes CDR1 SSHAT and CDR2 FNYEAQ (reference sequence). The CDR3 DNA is TGTGCCAGCAGCTTAACCGGGAGGGGTGGAGAGCAGTACTTC. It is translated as CASSLTGRGGEQYF. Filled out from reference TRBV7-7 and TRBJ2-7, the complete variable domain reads GAGVSQSPRYKVTKRGQDVTLRCDPISSHATLYWYQQALGQGPEFLTYFNYEAQPDKSGLPSDRFSAERPEGSISTLTIQRTEQRDSAMYRCASSLTGRGGEQYFGPGTRLTVT.

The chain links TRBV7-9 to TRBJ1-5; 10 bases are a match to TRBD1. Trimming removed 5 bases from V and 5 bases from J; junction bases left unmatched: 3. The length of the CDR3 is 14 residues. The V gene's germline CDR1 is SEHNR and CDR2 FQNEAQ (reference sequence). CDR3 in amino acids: CASSRDRGDQPQHF. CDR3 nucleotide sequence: TGTGCCAGCAGCCGGGACAGGGGTGATCAGCCCCAGCATTTT.

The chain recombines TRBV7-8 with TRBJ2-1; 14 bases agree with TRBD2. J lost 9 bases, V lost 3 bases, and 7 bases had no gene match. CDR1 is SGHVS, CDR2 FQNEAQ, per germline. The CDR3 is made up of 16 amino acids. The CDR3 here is CASSFGTSGSTGEQFF. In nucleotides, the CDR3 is TGTGCCAGCAGCTTCGGGACTAGCGGGAGTACGGGTGAGCAGTTCTTC.

CDR3 amino acids: CASSREGLGDTQYF. In DNA, the CDR3 is TGCGCCAGCAGCCGAGAAGGGCTGGGAGATACGCAGTATTTT. The rearrangement links TRBV4-3 to TRBJ2-3, with no clear D. The CDR3 length is 14 residues. Trimming cost V 4 bases and J 5 bases, with 13 bases left between them. Germline V gene sequence: CDR1 LGHNA, CDR2 YSLEER.

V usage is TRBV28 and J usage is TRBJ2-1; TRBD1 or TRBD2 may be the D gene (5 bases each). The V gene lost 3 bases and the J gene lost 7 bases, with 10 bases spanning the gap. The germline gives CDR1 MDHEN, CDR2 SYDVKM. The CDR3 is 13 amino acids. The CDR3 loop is CASSFGGRNEQFF. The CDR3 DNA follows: TGTGCCAGCAGTTTTGGGGGTCGGAATGAGCAGTTCTTC. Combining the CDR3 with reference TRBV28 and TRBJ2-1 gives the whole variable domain DVKVTQSSRYLVKRTGEKVFLECVQDMDHENMFWYRQDPGLGLRLIYFSYDVKMKEKGDIPEGYSVSREKKERFSLILESASTNQTSMYLCASSFGGRNEQFFGPGTRLTVL.

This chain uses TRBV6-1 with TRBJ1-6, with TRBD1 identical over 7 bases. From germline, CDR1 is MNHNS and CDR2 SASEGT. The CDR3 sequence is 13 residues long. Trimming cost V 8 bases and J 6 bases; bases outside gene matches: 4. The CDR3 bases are TGTGCCAGCGACAGGGAGGGTAATTCACCCCTCCACTTT. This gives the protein CASDREGNSPLHF.

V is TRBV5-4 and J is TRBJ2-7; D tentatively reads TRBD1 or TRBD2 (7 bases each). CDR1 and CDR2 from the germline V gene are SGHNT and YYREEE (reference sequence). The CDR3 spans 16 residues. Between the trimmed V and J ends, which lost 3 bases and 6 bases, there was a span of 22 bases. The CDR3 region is CASSSQTGRGEGEQYF. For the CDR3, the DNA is TGTGCCAGCAGCTCCCAGACAGGGAGAGGGGAGGGCGAGCAGTACTTC.

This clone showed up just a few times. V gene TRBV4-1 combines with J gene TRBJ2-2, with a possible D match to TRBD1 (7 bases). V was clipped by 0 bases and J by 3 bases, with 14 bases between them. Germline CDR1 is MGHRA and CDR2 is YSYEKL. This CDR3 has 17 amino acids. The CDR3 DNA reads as TGCGCCAGCAGCCAAGAAGGTCAGGGGGAGGACACCGGGGAGCTGTTTTTT. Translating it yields CASSQEGQGEDTGELFF.

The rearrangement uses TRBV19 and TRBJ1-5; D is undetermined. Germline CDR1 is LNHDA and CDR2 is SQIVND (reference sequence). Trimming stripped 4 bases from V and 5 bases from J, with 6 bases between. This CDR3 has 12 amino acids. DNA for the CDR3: TGTGCCAGTAGTACAGGCCATCAGCCCCAGCATTTT. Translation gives CASSTGHQPQHF.

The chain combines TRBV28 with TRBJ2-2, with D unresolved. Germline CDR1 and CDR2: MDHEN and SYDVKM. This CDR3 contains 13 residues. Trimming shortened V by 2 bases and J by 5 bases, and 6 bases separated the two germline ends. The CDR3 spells CASSLRRTGELFF. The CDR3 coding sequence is TGTGCCAGCAGTTTACGTCGAACCGGGGAGCTGTTTTTT.

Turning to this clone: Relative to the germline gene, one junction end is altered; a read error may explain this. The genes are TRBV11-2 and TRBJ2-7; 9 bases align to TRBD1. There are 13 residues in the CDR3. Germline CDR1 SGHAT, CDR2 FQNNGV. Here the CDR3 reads CAGSRDRGNEQYF. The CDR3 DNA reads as TGTGCCGGCAGCAGAGACAGGGGGAACGAGCAGTACTTC.

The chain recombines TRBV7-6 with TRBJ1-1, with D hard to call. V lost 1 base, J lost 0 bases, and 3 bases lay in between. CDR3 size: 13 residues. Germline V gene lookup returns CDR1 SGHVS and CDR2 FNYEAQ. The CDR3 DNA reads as TGTGCCAGCAGCTTAGATGTGAACACTGAAGCTTTCTTT. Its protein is CASSLDVNTEAFF.

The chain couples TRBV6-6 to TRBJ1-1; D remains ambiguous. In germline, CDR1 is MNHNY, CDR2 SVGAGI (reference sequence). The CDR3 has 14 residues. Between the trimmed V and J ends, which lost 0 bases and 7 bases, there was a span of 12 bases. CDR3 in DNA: TGTGCCAGCAGTTACTCGAATGGCGGACGTGAAGCTTTCTTT. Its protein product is CASSYSNGGREAFF.

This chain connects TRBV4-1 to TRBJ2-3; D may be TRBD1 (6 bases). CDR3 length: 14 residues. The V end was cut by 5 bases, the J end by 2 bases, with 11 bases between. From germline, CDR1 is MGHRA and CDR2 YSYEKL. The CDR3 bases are TGCGCCAGCAGCAATGGACAGCTCACAGATACGCAGTATTTT. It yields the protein CASSNGQLTDTQYF.